The 22 T cell receptor beta chains listed next were all sequenced from one sample in a study of vaccination effects on CD4 cells after COVID-19. Sequencing was preceded by expansion of antigen-specific CD4+ T cells with viral peptide pools in the ViraFEST assay. Scientists isolated CD4+ T cells after a roughly ten-day culture period ended. Recipients of the vaccine had no prior SARS-CoV-2 infection and negative nucleocapsid antibodies. What these receptors recognize is not known. The table came from immunoSEQ multiplex PCR; TCRdb's copy has only in-frame clones and leaves some out. The sample holds tens of thousands of clones, roughly 74% seen once. The sample here was CD4+ T cells from PBMCs cultured with SARS-CoV-2 spike peptides, taken before COVID-19 vaccination. The receptors derive from a human donor who received a COVID-19 vaccine.

This sequence joins TRBV5-6 and TRBJ1-6; D uncertain. Between the trimmed V and J ends, which lost 4 bases and 9 bases, there was a span of 11 bases. The CDR3 length is 13 residues. Germline V lookup: CDR1 SGHDT, CDR2 YYEEEE. CDR3 amino acids: CASSRYRGSPLHF. The CDR3 coding sequence is TGTGCCAGCAGCCGATACCGGGGTTCACCCCTCCACTTT.

This clone occurred a few times. V and J are TRBV7-2 and TRBJ2-2; D not certain. CDR1 and CDR2 (germline): SGHTA, FQGNSA. V gave up 5 bases and J gave up 3 bases, with 4 bases separating them. The CDR3 has 12 residues. The chain's CDR3 is CASSLDTGELFF. CDR3 sequence (DNA): TGTGCCAGCAGCCTAGACACCGGGGAGCTGTTTTTT.

The CDR3 is CASSIADSYEQYF. DNA for the CDR3: TGTGCCAGCAGTATAGCGGACTCCTACGAGCAGTACTTC. V is TRBV2 and J is TRBJ2-7, with a tentative D call TRBD2 (6 bases). The CDR3 contains 13 residues. Trimming took 5 bases from V and 0 from J, leaving 8 bases between them. CDR1 is SNHLY, CDR2 FYNNEI, per germline. The full variable domain, in which reference TRBV2 and TRBJ2-7 provide the parts outside the CDR3, is EPEVTQTPSHQVTQMGQEVILRCVPISNHLYFYWYRQILGQKVEFLVSFYNNEISEKSEIFDDQFSVERPDGSNFTLKIRSTKLEDSAMYFCASSIADSYEQYFGPGTRLTVT.

This clone has just a few counts. This chain links TRBV4-1 with TRBJ2-1; 8 bases line up with TRBD2. V shed 1 base and J 7 bases; nucleotides not matched to a gene: 15. The V gene's germline CDR1 is MGHRA and CDR2 YSYEKL. The CDR3 loop spans 18 amino acids. DNA for the CDR3: TGCGCCAGCAGCCAAGGACCGACTAACGCGGGGGGTGTAAATGAGCAGTTCTTC. Translation gives CASSQGPTNAGGVNEQFF.

The chain combines TRBV19 with TRBJ2-2, with 10 bases identical to TRBD1. The CDR3 runs to 15 residues. The V gene's germline CDR1 is LNHDA and CDR2 SQIVND (reference sequence). After removal of 7 bases from V and 5 bases from J, the junction contained 7 bases not matched to a gene. The CDR3 sequence: CASTFADRGTGELFF. CDR3 nucleotide sequence: TGTGCCAGTACGTTCGCGGACAGGGGGACCGGGGAGCTGTTTTTT.

The chain joins TRBV7-8 to TRBJ2-7, with D possibly TRBD2 on 6 matching bases. V lost 6 bases and J lost 1, with 22 bases in between. Germline V gene data show CDR1 as SGHVS and CDR2 as FQNEAQ. The CDR3 length is 17 residues. The CDR3 sequence: CASSYRAGTLASYEQYF. CDR3 nucleotide sequence: TGTGCCAGCAGTTACCGAGCCGGGACTCTGGCGTCCTACGAGCAGTACTTC.

This clone was recorded only once. The CDR3 spells CASSPRETGPGNTIYF. Written as DNA, the CDR3 is TGTGCCAGCTCACCACGGGAGACAGGGCCTGGAAACACCATATATTTT. The chain employs TRBV18 and TRBJ1-3, with 7 positions matching TRBD1. CDR3 length: 16 residues. The V gene end was trimmed by 1 base and the J gene end by 2 bases; junction bases not matched to a gene: 5. The V gene's germline CDR1 is KGHSH and CDR2 LQKENI.

This clone appeared a single time. V and J are TRBV5-4 and TRBJ2-7, with no clear D. The CDR3 runs 13 residues. V lost 0 bases, J lost 0 bases, and 4 bases lay in between. Germline CDR1 and CDR2: SGHNT and YYREEE (reference sequence). CDR3 nucleotide sequence: TGTGCCAGCAGCTTGGGATCCTCCTACGAGCAGTACTTC. Translated: CASSLGSSYEQYF.

The CDR3 DNA follows: TGTGCCAGTAGTAGGGAGGGGCCAACCTACGAGCAGTACTTC. Protein: CASSREGPTYEQYF. The rearrangement links TRBV19 to TRBJ2-7; 7 bases are shared with TRBD2. Germline V CDR1 and CDR2: LNHDA, SQIVND (reference sequence). The CDR3 runs 14 residues. Unmatched junction bases numbered 5, after V lost 4 bases and J lost 2 bases.

The chain employs TRBV27 and TRBJ2-1, with 7 bases identical to TRBD2. Trimming at V came to 4 bases and at J to 9 bases, leaving 21 bases not matched to a gene. The CDR3 loop spans 18 amino acids. The germline gives CDR1 MNHEY, CDR2 SMNVEV (reference sequence). In DNA, the CDR3 is TGTGCCAGCAGTTCCTTAACTTGGACTAGTGGGGTCGACGGTGAGCAGTTCTTC. This gives the protein CASSSLTWTSGVDGEQFF.

The V and J genes are TRBV27 and TRBJ2-5, with 12 bases matching TRBD2. J was trimmed by 3 bases and V by 5 bases; bases with no gene match: 4. The CDR3 sequence is 15 residues long. Germline CDR1 is MNHEY and CDR2 is SMNVEV (reference sequence). The CDR3 spells CASSPWTSGKETQYF. CDR3 bases: TGTGCCAGCAGTCCCTGGACTAGCGGGAAAGAGACCCAGTACTTC.

J is TRBJ2-1 and V is TRBV27; 7 bases are a match to TRBD2. Germline values: CDR1 MNHEY, CDR2 SMNVEV (reference sequence). V shed 6 bases and J 4 bases; nucleotides not matched to a gene: 9. CDR3 length: 15 amino acids. CDR3 region: CASRMTRAGYNEQFF. CDR3 in DNA: TGTGCCAGCAGGATGACTAGAGCGGGATACAATGAGCAGTTCTTC.

V and J are TRBV10-3 and TRBJ2-7, with 8 bases aligning to TRBD2. Per germline, CDR1 ENHRY and CDR2 SYGVKD. The CDR3 runs to 18 residues. V shed 8 bases and J 4 bases; nucleotides not matched to a gene: 22. The DNA for the CDR3 is TGTGCCATCGCGGGGCTTGGCAGGTCGGCTAGCGGGTTTTACGAGCAGTACTTC. Amino acid sequence: CAIAGLGRSASGFYEQYF.

V gene TRBV5-5 combines with J gene TRBJ2-1; TRBD1 matches 9 bases. Germline assignment: CDR1 SGHKS and CDR2 YYEKEE (reference sequence). V shed 4 bases and J 6 bases; nucleotides not matched to a gene: 8. This CDR3 comprises 15 residues. The CDR3 is CASSTGQGFFNEQFF. The CDR3 DNA is TGTGCCAGCAGCACGGGACAGGGATTTTTCAATGAGCAGTTCTTC. Using reference TRBV5-5 and TRBJ2-1 for the parts outside the CDR3, the full variable domain is DAGVTQSPTHLIKTRGQQVTLRCSPISGHKSVSWYQQVLGQGPQFIFQYYEKEERGRGNFPDRFSARQFPNYSSELNVNALLLGDSALYLCASSTGQGFFNEQFFGPGTRLTVL.

This chain joins TRBV7-2 and TRBJ2-7; 10 bases match TRBD2. CDR3 length: 16 residues. The J segment lost 2 bases and the V segment lost 2 bases, leaving 6 bases of the junction unmatched. Germline CDR1 reads SGHTA; CDR2 reads FQGNSA. CDR3 sequence reads: CASSLTGTSVTYEQYF. DNA of the CDR3: TGTGCCAGCAGCTTAACGGGGACTAGCGTAACCTACGAGCAGTACTTC.

The gene calls are TRBV7-9 and TRBJ2-4; D ambiguous. CDR1 is SEHNR and CDR2 is FQNEAQ in the germline V gene (reference sequence). V lost 1 base to trimming and J lost 8 bases, with 6 bases between them. CDR3 length equals 12 residues. The CDR3 nucleotides read TGTGCCAGCAGCTTAGAACAGTACATTCAGTACTTC. Protein product: CASSLEQYIQYF.

For the CDR3, the DNA is TGCGCCAGCAGCCGACGACAGGGCATGCTGAACACCGGGGAGCTGTTTTTT. This gives the protein CASSRRQGMLNTGELFF. The chain recombines TRBV5-1 with TRBJ2-2; TRBD1 aligns across 7 bases. The ends lost 4 bases at V and 1 base at J; junction bases unmatched: 10. Per the germline V gene, CDR1 is SGHRS and CDR2 is YFSETQ. CDR3 length: 17 residues. Drawing the rest from reference TRBV5-1 and TRBJ2-2, the complete variable domain is KAGVTQTPRYLIKTRGQQVTLSCSPISGHRSVSWYQQTPGQGLQFLFEYFSETQRNKGNFPGRFSGRQFSNSRSEMNVSTLELGDSALYLCASSRRQGMLNTGELFFGEGSRLTVL.

This chain links TRBV7-9 with TRBJ2-3; TRBD2 agrees at 7 bases. This CDR3 region has 19 residues. CDR1 and CDR2 (germline): SEHNR, FQNEAQ (reference sequence). V gave up 5 bases and J gave up 4 bases; unmatched junction bases: 21. CDR3 in DNA: TGTGCCAGCAGCGCAGACCTCCGTCTTCGCGGGAGTAGGTCAGATACGCAGTATTTT. Translation: CASSADLRLRGSRSDTQYF.

The chain recombines TRBV3-1 (or the pseudogene TRBV3-2) with TRBJ2-1; 10 positions match TRBD2. With 0 bases clipped from V and 4 bases from J, the junction kept 3 bases outside the gene matches. This CDR3 spans 16 amino acids. CDR1 and CDR2 (germline): LGHDT, YNNKEL (reference sequence). CDR3: CASSQDRTSGYNEQFF. CDR3 nucleotides: TGTGCCAGCAGCCAAGATCGGACTAGCGGATACAATGAGCAGTTCTTC.

The chain couples TRBV25-1 to TRBJ1-6; D call uncertain. Germline CDR1 is MGHDK and CDR2 is SYGVNS. V was clipped by 0 bases and J by 6 bases, with 0 bases between them. The CDR3 spans 12 residues. CDR3 in amino acids: CASSEYNSPLHF. The CDR3 nucleotides are TGTGCCAGCAGTGAATATAATTCACCCCTCCACTTT.

V and J are TRBV7-9 and TRBJ2-5; 8 bases match TRBD1. The V segment lost 8 bases and the J segment 1 base; nucleotides outside the gene matches: 9. Germline assignment: CDR1 SEHNR and CDR2 FQNEAQ (reference sequence). The CDR3 is made up of 15 amino acids. This CDR3 reads CASAFGQGPQETQYF. The CDR3 DNA follows: TGTGCCAGCGCCTTTGGACAGGGACCCCAAGAGACCCAGTACTTC.

The chain has TRBV7-9 and TRBJ2-1; TRBD1 aligns across 8 bases. CDR1 is SEHNR and CDR2 is FQNEAQ in the germline V gene (reference sequence). CDR3 length: 15 residues. The junction had 10 bases not matched to a gene; V was cut back by 5 bases and J by 7 bases. In nucleotides, the CDR3 is TGTGCCAGCAGCACCGGACAGGGCCTTGGGAATGAGCAGTTCTTC. Translated: CASSTGQGLGNEQFF.